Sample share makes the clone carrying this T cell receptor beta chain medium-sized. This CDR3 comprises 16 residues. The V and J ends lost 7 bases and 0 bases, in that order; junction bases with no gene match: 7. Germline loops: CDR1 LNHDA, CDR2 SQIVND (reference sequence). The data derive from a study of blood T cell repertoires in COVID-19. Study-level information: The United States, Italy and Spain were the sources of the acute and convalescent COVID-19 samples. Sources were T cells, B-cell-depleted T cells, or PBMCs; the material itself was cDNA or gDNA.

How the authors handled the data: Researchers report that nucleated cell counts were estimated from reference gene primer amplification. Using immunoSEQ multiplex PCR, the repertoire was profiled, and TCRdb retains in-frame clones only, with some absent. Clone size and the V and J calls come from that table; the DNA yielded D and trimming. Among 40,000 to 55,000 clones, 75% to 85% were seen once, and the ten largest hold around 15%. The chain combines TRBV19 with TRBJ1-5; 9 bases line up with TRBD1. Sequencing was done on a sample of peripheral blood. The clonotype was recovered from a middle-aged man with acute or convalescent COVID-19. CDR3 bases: TGTGCCAGTAATCGAATGGGACAGGGTAGCAATCAGCCCCAGCATTTT. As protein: CASNRMGQGSNQPQHF.